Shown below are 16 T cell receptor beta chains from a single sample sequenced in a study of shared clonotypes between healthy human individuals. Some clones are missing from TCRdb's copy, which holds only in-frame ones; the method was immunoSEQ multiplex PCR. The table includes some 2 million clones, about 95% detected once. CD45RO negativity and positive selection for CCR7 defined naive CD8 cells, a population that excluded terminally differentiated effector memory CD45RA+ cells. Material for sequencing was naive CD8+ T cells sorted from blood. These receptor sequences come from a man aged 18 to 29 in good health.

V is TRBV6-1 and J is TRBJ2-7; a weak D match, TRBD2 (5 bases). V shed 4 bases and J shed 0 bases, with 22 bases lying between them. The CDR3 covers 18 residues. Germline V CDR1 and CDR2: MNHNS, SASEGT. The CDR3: CASSAVGGLIKDSYEQYF. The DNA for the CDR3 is TGTGCCAGCAGTGCCGTAGGCGGGCTCATTAAAGACTCCTACGAGCAGTACTTC.

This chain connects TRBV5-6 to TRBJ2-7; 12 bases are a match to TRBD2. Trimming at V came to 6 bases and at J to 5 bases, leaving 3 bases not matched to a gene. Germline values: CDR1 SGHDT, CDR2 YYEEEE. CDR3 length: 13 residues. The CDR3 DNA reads TGTGCCAGCACACTAGCGGGAGGCAACGAGCAGTACTTC. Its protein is CASTLAGGNEQYF.

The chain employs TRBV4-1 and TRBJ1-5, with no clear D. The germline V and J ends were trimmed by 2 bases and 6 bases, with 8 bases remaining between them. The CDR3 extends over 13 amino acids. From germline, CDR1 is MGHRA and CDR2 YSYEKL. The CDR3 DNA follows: TGCGCCAGCAGCCAAACTTCCGGTCAGCCCCAGCATTTT. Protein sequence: CASSQTSGQPQHF.

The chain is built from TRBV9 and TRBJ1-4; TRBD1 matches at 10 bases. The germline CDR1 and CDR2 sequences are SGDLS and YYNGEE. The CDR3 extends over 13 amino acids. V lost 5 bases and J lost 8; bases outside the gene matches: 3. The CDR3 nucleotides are TGTGCCAGCAGTTTGGGACAGGGGGAAAAACTGTTTTTT. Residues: CASSLGQGEKLFF.

CDR3 sequence: CASSFLGVQQYF. The CDR3, as DNA: TGTGCCAGCAGTTTTTTGGGGGTCCAGCAGTACTTC. This chain joins TRBV28 and TRBJ2-7, with D perhaps matching TRBD1 or TRBD2 (5 bases each). The CDR3 length is 12 residues. CDR1 is MDHEN, CDR2 SYDVKM, per germline. Trimming left V 3 bases short and J 8 bases short, with 11 bases between. The entire variable domain, with the rest obtained from reference TRBV28 and TRBJ2-7, is as follows: DVKVTQSSRYLVKRTGEKVFLECVQDMDHENMFWYRQDPGLGLRLIYFSYDVKMKEKGDIPEGYSVSREKKERFSLILESASTNQTSMYLCASSFLGVQQYFGPGTRLTVT.

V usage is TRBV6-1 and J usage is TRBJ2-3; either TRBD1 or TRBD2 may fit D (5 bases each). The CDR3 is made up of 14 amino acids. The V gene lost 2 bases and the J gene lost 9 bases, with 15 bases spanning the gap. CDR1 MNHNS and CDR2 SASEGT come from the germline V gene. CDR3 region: CASSELGTVSTQYF. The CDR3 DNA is TGTGCCAGCAGTGAATTAGGGACGGTGAGCACGCAGTATTTT.

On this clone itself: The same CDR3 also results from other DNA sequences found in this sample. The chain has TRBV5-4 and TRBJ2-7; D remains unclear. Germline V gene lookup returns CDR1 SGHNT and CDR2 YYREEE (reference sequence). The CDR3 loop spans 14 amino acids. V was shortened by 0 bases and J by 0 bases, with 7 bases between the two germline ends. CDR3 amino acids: CASSLESSSYEQYF. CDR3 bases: TGTGCCAGCAGCTTGGAGTCGAGCTCCTACGAGCAGTACTTC.

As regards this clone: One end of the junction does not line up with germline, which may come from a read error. As DNA, the CDR3 is TGTGCCAGTAGTCCCGGGACCGCCTACAAGCAGTACTTC. Protein product: CASSPGTAYKQYF. The chain combines TRBV19 with TRBJ2-7; D possibly uses TRBD1 or TRBD2 (5 bases each). The CDR3 runs to 13 residues. Germline lookup yields CDR1 LNHDA and CDR2 SQIVND (reference sequence).

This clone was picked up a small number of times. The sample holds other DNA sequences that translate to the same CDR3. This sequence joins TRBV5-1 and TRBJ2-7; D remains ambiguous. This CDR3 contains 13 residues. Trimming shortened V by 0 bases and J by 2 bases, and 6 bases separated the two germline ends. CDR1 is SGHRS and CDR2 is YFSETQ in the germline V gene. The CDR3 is CASSLGHPYEQYF. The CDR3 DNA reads TGCGCCAGCAGCTTGGGACACCCCTACGAGCAGTACTTC.

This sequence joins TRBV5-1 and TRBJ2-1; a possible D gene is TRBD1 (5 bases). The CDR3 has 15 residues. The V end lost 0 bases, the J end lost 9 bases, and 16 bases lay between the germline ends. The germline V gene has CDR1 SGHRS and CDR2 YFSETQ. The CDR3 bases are TGCGCCAGCAGCTTGGAAATTCAGGGATTGGGTGAGCAGTTCTTC. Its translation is CASSLEIQGLGEQFF.

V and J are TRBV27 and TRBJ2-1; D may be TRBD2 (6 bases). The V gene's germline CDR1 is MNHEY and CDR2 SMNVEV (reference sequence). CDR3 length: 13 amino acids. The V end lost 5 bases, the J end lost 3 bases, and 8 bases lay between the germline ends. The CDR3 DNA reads TGTGCCAGCAGTGATAGCGGCTACAATGAGCAGTTCTTC. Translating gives CASSDSGYNEQFF.

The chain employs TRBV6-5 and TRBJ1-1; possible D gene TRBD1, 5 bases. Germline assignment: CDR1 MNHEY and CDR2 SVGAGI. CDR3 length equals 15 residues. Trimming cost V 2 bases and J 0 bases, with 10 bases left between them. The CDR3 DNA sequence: TGTGCCAGCAGTTACGGGGAGGGGATGAACACTGAAGCTTTCTTT. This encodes CASSYGEGMNTEAFF.

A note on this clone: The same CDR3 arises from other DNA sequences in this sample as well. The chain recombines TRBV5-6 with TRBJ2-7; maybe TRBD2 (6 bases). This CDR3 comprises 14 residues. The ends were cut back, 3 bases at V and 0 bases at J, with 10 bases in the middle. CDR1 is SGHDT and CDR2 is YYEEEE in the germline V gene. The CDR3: CASSSGTSSYEQYF. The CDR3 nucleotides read TGTGCCAGCAGCTCCGGGACTTCCTCCTACGAGCAGTACTTC.

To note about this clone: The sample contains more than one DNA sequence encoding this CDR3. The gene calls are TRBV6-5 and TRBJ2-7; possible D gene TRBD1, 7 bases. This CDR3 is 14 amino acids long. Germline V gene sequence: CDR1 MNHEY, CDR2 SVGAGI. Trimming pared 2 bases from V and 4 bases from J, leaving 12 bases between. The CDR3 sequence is CASSYGAGGYEQYF. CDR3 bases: TGTGCCAGCAGTTACGGGGCAGGGGGGTACGAGCAGTACTTC.

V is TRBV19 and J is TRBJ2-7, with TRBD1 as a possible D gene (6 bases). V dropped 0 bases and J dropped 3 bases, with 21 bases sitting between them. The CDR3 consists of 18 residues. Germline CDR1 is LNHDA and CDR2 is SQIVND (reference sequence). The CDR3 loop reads CASSIDIGTPPMYYEQYF. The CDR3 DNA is TGTGCCAGTAGTATAGATATCGGGACACCTCCTATGTACTACGAGCAGTACTTC.

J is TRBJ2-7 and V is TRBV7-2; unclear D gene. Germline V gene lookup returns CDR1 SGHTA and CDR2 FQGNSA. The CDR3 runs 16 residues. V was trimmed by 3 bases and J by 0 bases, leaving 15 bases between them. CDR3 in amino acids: CASSFIPDRFSYEQYF. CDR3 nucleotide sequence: TGTGCCAGCAGCTTCATTCCGGACCGGTTCTCCTACGAGCAGTACTTC. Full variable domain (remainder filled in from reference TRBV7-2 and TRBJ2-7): GAGVSQSPSNKVTEKGKDVELRCDPISGHTALYWYRQSLGQGLEFLIYFQGNSAPDKSGLPSDRFSAERTGGSVSTLTIQRTQQEDSAVYLCASSFIPDRFSYEQYFGPGTRLTVT.